This passage covers 28 T cell receptor beta chains from one sample sequenced in a study of siplizumab effects on memory and regulatory T cells. Profiled with immunoSEQ multiplex PCR; TCRdb holds only in-frame clones, not every one. Among tens of thousands of clones listed, approximately 87% were seen once. Sequencing input: memory CD4+ T cells sorted from blood. The source is a human donor in good health.

The J gene is TRBJ2-3, the V gene TRBV5-4, with a tentative D call TRBD1 (6 bases). The CDR3 extends over 14 amino acids. V shed 3 bases and J shed 4 bases, with 12 bases lying between them. The germline V gene encodes CDR1 SGHNT and CDR2 YYREEE (reference sequence). The CDR3, as DNA: TGTGCCAGCAGCTCACAGGGAAAGTCAGATACGCAGTATTTT. It translates to CASSSQGKSDTQYF.

The rearrangement links TRBV5-5 to TRBJ2-5; a weak D match, TRBD2 (6 bases). This CDR3 region has 13 residues. The germline V gene has CDR1 SGHKS and CDR2 YYEKEE (reference sequence). The V and J ends lost 4 bases and 7 bases respectively, with 14 bases between them. The DNA of the CDR3 is TGTGCCAGCAGCCAGGAGGGGCGACCGACCCAGTACTTC. Amino acid sequence: CASSQEGRPTQYF.

The chain has TRBV18 and TRBJ2-2; tentative D call: TRBD2 (5 bases). Trimming stripped 0 bases from V and 8 bases from J, with 16 bases between. The CDR3 consists of 16 residues. Per germline, CDR1 KGHSH and CDR2 LQKENI. The CDR3 DNA follows: TGTGCCAGCTCACCACCGGCGTCGGGAATCATGGGGGAGCTGTTTTTT. This gives the protein CASSPPASGIMGELFF.

V gene TRBV10-1 combines with J gene TRBJ2-5, with 11 bases fitting TRBD2. Unmatched junction bases numbered 11, after V lost 2 bases and J lost 0 bases. Germline V gene lookup returns CDR1 WNHNN and CDR2 SYGVQD (reference sequence). The CDR3 spans 19 residues. The CDR3 loop reads CASSEAAGTSGPYQETQYF. Written as DNA, the CDR3 is TGCGCCAGCAGTGAGGCGGCCGGGACTAGCGGACCGTACCAAGAGACCCAGTACTTC.

This rearrangement joins TRBV7-9 to TRBJ1-1; D is undetermined. Germline CDR1 is SEHNR and CDR2 is FQNEAQ (reference sequence). The CDR3 length is 14 residues. The V gene lost 1 base and the J gene lost 1 base, with 7 bases spanning the gap. The CDR3 sequence is CASSLGVPNTEAFF. The CDR3 bases are TGTGCCAGCAGCTTAGGAGTCCCGAACACTGAAGCTTTCTTT.

V is TRBV6-6 and J is TRBJ2-7; maybe TRBD1 (6 bases). This CDR3 comprises 14 residues. The ends were cut back, 5 bases at V and 2 bases at J, with 13 bases in the middle. The germline V gene has CDR1 MNHNY and CDR2 SVGAGI (reference sequence). CDR3 amino acids: CASSPQGPAYEQYF. DNA for the CDR3: TGTGCCAGCAGTCCTCAGGGGCCCGCCTACGAGCAGTACTTC.

The V and J genes are TRBV5-5 and TRBJ1-1; D gene uncertain. V shed 0 bases and J shed 0 bases, with 9 bases lying between them. The CDR3 sequence is 15 residues long. Germline assignment: CDR1 SGHKS and CDR2 YYEKEE (reference sequence). Here the CDR3 reads CASSLVGSLNTEAFF. CDR3 nucleotides: TGTGCCAGCAGCTTGGTCGGGTCCCTGAACACTGAAGCTTTCTTT.

Here the CDR3 reads CASTISGTGGLEQFF. In DNA form, the CDR3 reads TGCGCCAGCACCATTTCCGGGACAGGGGGCCTTGAGCAGTTCTTC. This sequence joins TRBV10-2 and TRBJ2-1; 12 positions agree with TRBD1. Germline V gene sequence: CDR1 WSHSY, CDR2 SAAADI. The CDR3 has 15 residues. The junction had 10 bases not matched to a gene; V was cut back by 7 bases and J by 9 bases.

V and J are TRBV6-1 and TRBJ1-1; the D gene is possibly TRBD1 (5 bases). With 8 bases removed from V and 4 bases from J, the gap between germline ends came to 14 bases. This CDR3 spans 13 amino acids. Germline V gene sequence: CDR1 MNHNS, CDR2 SASEGT. CDR3 loop: CASSVEGTTEAFF. The CDR3 coding sequence is TGTGCCAGCTCCGTCGAGGGGACCACTGAAGCTTTCTTT.

This clone has just one count. The chain has TRBV7-2 and TRBJ2-1, with D tentatively TRBD1 or TRBD2 (5 bases each). Germline CDR1 is SGHTA and CDR2 is FQGNSA. CDR3 size: 15 residues. V dropped 1 base and J dropped 12 bases, with 19 bases sitting between them. CDR3: CASSLDGAGIRGQFF. DNA of the CDR3: TGTGCCAGCAGCTTAGACGGGGCGGGTATACGCGGGCAGTTCTTC.

The chain links TRBV9 to TRBJ2-1; 7 positions match TRBD2. Germline loops: CDR1 SGDLS, CDR2 YYNGEE. With 3 bases clipped from V and 10 bases from J, the junction kept 7 bases outside the gene matches. The CDR3 has 13 residues. For the CDR3, the DNA is TGTGCCAGCAGCGGCCGACTAGCAGGGGAGCAGTTCTTC. Its protein is CASSGRLAGEQFF.

The V gene is TRBV11-2, the J gene TRBJ2-7, with 8 bases identical to TRBD2. The junction had 6 bases not matched to a gene; V was cut back by 4 bases and J by 4 bases. Germline CDR1 and CDR2: SGHAT and FQNNGV. The CDR3 loop spans 14 amino acids. The CDR3 nucleotides are TGTGCCAGCAGCTCGCGGGGGGTACCTTACGAGCAGTACTTC. This gives the protein CASSSRGVPYEQYF.

This clone was detected once. The identical CDR3 is also encoded by other nucleotide sequences in the sample. The chain has TRBV10-3 and TRBJ1-1, with 11 bases matching TRBD1. The CDR3 runs 15 residues. The V segment lost 2 bases and the J segment 4 bases; nucleotides outside the gene matches: 3. Per the germline V gene, CDR1 is ENHRY and CDR2 is SYGVKD. The CDR3 region is CAISEPGQGGTEAFF. The DNA of the CDR3 is TGTGCCATCAGTGAGCCGGGACAGGGGGGCACTGAAGCTTTCTTT.

The genes are TRBV20-1 and TRBJ2-7, with D possibly being TRBD2 (6 bases). Germline lookup yields CDR1 DFQATT and CDR2 SNEGSKA (reference sequence). The CDR3 is made up of 11 amino acids. Trimming pared 3 bases from V and 5 bases from J, leaving 8 bases between. CDR3 DNA: TGCAGTGCTAGCTCGGGGGACGAGCAGTACTTC. Translating gives CSASSGDEQYF.

The genes are TRBV6-6 and TRBJ1-4; 8 positions match TRBD1. CDR1 MNHNY and CDR2 SVGAGI come from the germline V gene (reference sequence). V shed 6 bases and J 6 bases; nucleotides not matched to a gene: 6. The CDR3 spans 14 residues. CDR3 coding DNA: TGTGCCAGCAGATACCCGGGACAGGATGAAAAACTGTTTTTT. Its protein product is CASRYPGQDEKLFF.

This clone was detected ten times or more. The rearrangement joins TRBV2 to TRBJ1-5; 8 bases line up with TRBD1. This CDR3 region has 14 residues. Germline V gives CDR1 SNHLY, CDR2 FYNNEI. Trimming took 6 bases from V and 4 from J; bases not matched to a gene: 5. The CDR3 sequence: CASSERTGNQPQHF. The CDR3 DNA sequence: TGTGCCAGCAGCGAGAGGACAGGGAATCAGCCCCAGCATTTT.

This clone was recorded a few times. The V gene is TRBV19, the J gene TRBJ2-1, with TRBD2 identical over 10 bases. The CDR3 loop spans 16 amino acids. With V trimmed by 4 bases and J by 3 bases, 6 bases remained unmatched. From germline, CDR1 is LNHDA and CDR2 SQIVND (reference sequence). The DNA for the CDR3 is TGTGCCAGTAGTACGATATCTAGCGGGAGCTACAATGAGCAGTTCTTC. As protein: CASSTISSGSYNEQFF.

The J gene is TRBJ2-5, the V gene TRBV5-1; D perhaps matches TRBD2 (5 bases). Germline CDR1 and CDR2: SGHRS and YFSETQ. The V end was cut by 2 bases, the J end by 5 bases, with 10 bases between. This CDR3 has 13 residues. The DNA for the CDR3 is TGCGCCAGCAGCTTATTTCCGGGGGAGACCCAGTACTTC. It specifies CASSLFPGETQYF.

This clone was recorded only once. The CDR3 is CASNVNRGSNEKLFF. CDR3 nucleotide sequence: TGTGCCAGCAACGTCAACAGGGGATCTAATGAAAAACTGTTTTTT. V is TRBV2 and J is TRBJ1-4; 7 bases are a match to TRBD1. The germline CDR1 and CDR2 sequences are SNHLY and FYNNEI. The trim removed 7 bases at V and 3 bases at J, leaving 8 bases unmatched. The CDR3 length is 15 residues.

This clone was observed a single time. The CDR3 spells CASSDNPGQGDGYTF. Here the CDR3 DNA reads TGCGCCAGCAGCGATAACCCGGGACAGGGGGATGGCTACACCTTC. The rearrangement uses TRBV4-1 and TRBJ1-2, with 11 bases matching TRBD1. Germline V gene data show CDR1 as MGHRA and CDR2 as YSYEKL. CDR3 length equals 15 residues. Unmatched junction bases numbered 8, after V lost 5 bases and J lost 6 bases.

The table lists this clone with a few counts. This chain joins TRBV2 and TRBJ1-1; 8 nucleotides agree with TRBD1. The CDR3 contains 13 residues. After removal of 6 bases from V and 3 bases from J, the junction contained 3 bases not matched to a gene. CDR1 SNHLY and CDR2 FYNNEI come from the germline V gene. CDR3 in amino acids: CASRDREDTEAFF. In nucleotides, the CDR3 is TGTGCCAGCAGGGACAGGGAGGACACTGAAGCTTTCTTT.

The chain couples TRBV5-6 to TRBJ2-6, with D perhaps TRBD2 (6 bases). The V gene's germline CDR1 is SGHDT and CDR2 YYEEEE. The CDR3 sequence is 16 residues long. Trimming left V 2 bases short and J 7 bases short, with 16 bases between. CDR3 bases: TGTGCCAGCAGCTTTCATTTGCGGGGAGGCGCCAACGTCCTGACTTTC. Translation: CASSFHLRGGANVLTF.

This clone has a single count. V is TRBV7-2 and J is TRBJ2-5; D not certain. Near its end, the DNA agrees better with TRBJ2-7, so the J call may be wrong. Germline lookup yields CDR1 SGHTA and CDR2 FQGNSA. The CDR3 covers 15 residues. CDR3 coding DNA: TGTGCCAGCAGCTTAGCTAGTCGACAACCTAGCGAGCAGTACTTC. Its protein is CASSLASRQPSEQYF.

The DNA for the CDR3 is TGTGCCAGCTCACCGAGGGGACTAGCGGGGGGCTACAATGAGCAGTTCTTC. It is translated as CASSPRGLAGGYNEQFF. The chain recombines TRBV18 with TRBJ2-1; 15 nucleotides line up with TRBD2. The CDR3 sequence is 17 residues long. The V segment lost 3 bases and the J segment 3 bases; nucleotides outside the gene matches: 3. Germline V lookup: CDR1 KGHSH, CDR2 LQKENI.

This clone was seen more than once but under ten times. This sequence joins TRBV6-1 and TRBJ2-5; possible D gene TRBD2, 6 bases. Germline lookup yields CDR1 MNHNS and CDR2 SASEGT. The V end lost 4 bases, the J end lost 4 bases, and 13 bases lay between the germline ends. The CDR3 has 14 residues. The CDR3 coding sequence is TGTGCCAGCAGTGTTCTAGCGAGTTCAGAGACCCAGTACTTC. It encodes CASSVLASSETQYF.

This clone has a single count. The CDR3 sequence is CATSRGYAGEGNQPQHF. CDR3 bases: TGTGCCACCAGCAGAGGTTATGCAGGGGAGGGCAATCAGCCCCAGCATTTT. The chain has TRBV15 and TRBJ1-5, with TRBD1 as a possible D gene (6 bases). Trimming took 1 base from V and 2 from J, leaving 15 bases between them. The germline V gene encodes CDR1 LNHNV and CDR2 YYDKDF (reference sequence). The CDR3 has 17 residues.

This clone was detected only a few times. The gene calls are TRBV5-4 and TRBJ1-2, with D unresolved. With 4 bases removed from V and 4 bases from J, the gap between germline ends came to 14 bases. The germline CDR1 and CDR2 sequences are SGHNT and YYREEE (reference sequence). The CDR3 contains 14 residues. The CDR3 loop reads CASSVRTGGYGYTF. For the CDR3, the DNA is TGTGCCAGCAGCGTACGGACGGGAGGCTATGGCTACACCTTC. The full variable domain, with the rest looked up from reference TRBV5-4 and TRBJ1-2, is ETGVTQSPTHLIKTRGQQVTLRCSSQSGHNTVSWYQQALGQGPQFIFQYYREEENGRGNFPPRFSGLQFPNYSSELNVNALELDDSALYLCASSVRTGGYGYTFGSGTRLTVV.

This clone showed up just once. The chain combines TRBV19 with TRBJ2-1, with D perhaps being TRBD1 or TRBD2 (5 bases each). The germline V gene encodes CDR1 LNHDA and CDR2 SQIVND (reference sequence). This CDR3 is 20 amino acids long. With 1 base removed from V and 3 bases from J, the gap between germline ends came to 25 bases. CDR3 protein: CASSIGSSYFSLGDYNEQFF. CDR3 sequence (DNA): TGTGCCAGTAGTATAGGCTCCAGTTATTTTAGTTTGGGGGACTACAATGAGCAGTTCTTC.